This record covers a single T cell receptor beta chain. This sample was taken from a study of PD-L1 blockade in urothelial cancer. In the study overall: Patients' atezolizumab regimen, 1,200 mg intravenously every 3 weeks, began in 2014. Bladder-origin urothelial cancer in males described about 90% of the 29 patients.

Germline-derived CDR1 and CDR2 are SGHNT and YYREEE (reference sequence). With 2 bases removed from V and 1 base from J, the gap between germline ends came to 10 bases. The CDR3 extends over 14 amino acids. Clones were sequenced by immunoSEQ multiplex PCR, and TCRdb holds only the in-frame ones, with some missing. The table shows fewer than 25,000 clones, with roughly 89% occurring only once. The clonotype comes from a middle-aged man with urothelial cancer. This chain joins TRBV5-4 and TRBJ2-7, with a weak D call TRBD1 (5 bases). Sequenced material: PBMCs, taken around atezolizumab (anti-PD-L1) treatment. This chain's CDR3 is CASSFEGVSYEQYF. The CDR3 bases are TGTGCCAGCAGCTTCGAAGGGGTTTCCTACGAGCAGTACTTC.